The 2 T cell receptor beta chains below were found in one sample sequenced in a study of cytotoxic CD8 clonotypes in ibrutinib-treated CLL. Some clones are missing from TCRdb's copy, which holds only in-frame ones; the method was immunoSEQ multiplex PCR. The table records about 310,000 clones, about 77% of them present only once. The starting material was PBMCs, obtained before ibrutinib treatment. These receptors all come from a human donor with chronic lymphocytic leukemia.

This clone occurred once. The V gene is TRBV28, the J gene TRBJ2-3; 7 bases line up with TRBD2. Germline V gene data show CDR1 as MDHEN and CDR2 as SYDVKM. The ends lost 4 bases at V and 6 bases at J; junction bases unmatched: 10. The CDR3 runs to 15 residues. CDR3 sequence: CASSSGLVRGDTQYF. The CDR3 DNA reads as TGTGCCAGCAGTTCCGGACTAGTCCGCGGGGATACGCAGTATTTT.

The chain links TRBV30 to TRBJ2-1; 9 bases map to TRBD2. Germline V gene lookup returns CDR1 GTSNPN and CDR2 SVGIG (reference sequence). There are 14 residues in the CDR3. J lost 6 bases, V lost 5 bases, and 8 bases had no gene match. CDR3 sequence: CAWWVSGSLNEQFF. The CDR3 DNA sequence: TGTGCCTGGTGGGTTAGCGGGAGTCTCAATGAGCAGTTCTTC.